This T cell receptor beta chain was captured in a study of cytomegalovirus exposure and HLA in healthy donors (TCRdb year 2017). For the study in its entirety: According to an earlier analysis of 587 of the donors, some 170 million T cells yielded 117 million unique TCR beta sequences and 250 to 350 Gb of sequence data. Using immunosequencing, the study profiled T cell repertoires from 550 to 750 subjects and related those repertoires to cytomegalovirus serostatus. The genetic ancestry cluster associated with self-reported Caucasian donors included around four fifths of the roughly 400 genotyped donors. A handful of DR-DQ haplotypes were handled as single units for association and clustering because linkage in the cohort was strong. The study aimed to test whether cataloging public T cell receptors could reveal signatures of past pathogen exposure. A later genetic analysis used genome-wide SNP genotypes for about 65% of the roughly 700 donors, treating that subset as a discovery cohort. Every repertoire in the discovery cohort had been generated on one and the same sequencing platform. Rather than using new phenotypic data, the later analysis identified candidate immune exposures from TCR beta sequences and from how often those sequences occurred across donors. An earlier analysis of 587 of the donors used high-throughput TCR beta sequencing to judge whether each TCR beta V gene segment behaved as functional or pseudogenic. To predict cytomegalovirus infection status, the study brought together high-throughput TCR immunosequencing, statistical association of individual TCRs with disease status, and machine learning. Typing coverage differed by locus: A, B, C, DRB1 and DQB1 were typed in roughly 620-630 donors, DQA1 in 500 to 550, DPA1 in 600 to 610, and DPB1 in 472. Among some 410 genotyped donors of the cohort, an average of about 240,000 unique TCR beta nucleotide sequences were sequenced per donor, around 20% of them non-productive. A later analysis re-analyzed previously published TCR beta repertoires from roughly 690 donors and added high-resolution HLA genotyping to study TCR occurrence patterns. HLA typing included class I and class II loci at four-digit resolution. Alongside the repertoire data, information on donor age, sex, ethnicity and CMV serostatus was compiled. An early release covering 550 to 700 HLA-typed donors comprised roughly 300 gigabases of sequencing data and roughly 85 million unique TCR sequences. In addition to the first cohort of roughly 670 subjects, a separate validation cohort of 120 different subjects was used.

CDR1 LGHNA and CDR2 YNFKEQ are derived from the germline V gene. V is pared back by 1 base and J by 4 bases, with 17 bases lying between the germline termini. Taken from cysteine to phenylalanine, the CDR3 has 16 residues. Only CDR3 DNA is held: 48 bases, read in frame from base 1. Libraries were built with the immunoSEQ multiplex PCR assay. A mixture of 60 forward primers for TCR Vbeta segments and 13 reverse primers for TCR Jbeta segments was used in the multiplex PCR. The CDR3 region of rearranged TCR beta genes was amplified from genomic DNA by a multiplex PCR assay. The Illumina HiSeq System was used to sequence the amplified TCR beta libraries as 87-base-pair reads. The study's processing was this. A later analysis counted approximately 74 million unique TCR beta chains across the 650 to 800 repertoires, and some 12 million of these chains were shared by at least two donors. To remove PCR and sequencing errors, raw reads were error-corrected and collapsed into unique sequences using a nearest-neighbor algorithm that merged closely related sequences. V, D and J gene segments were assigned by aligning CDR3 sequences to IMGT reference sequences. For a sequence to be retained, a match of at least six nucleotides was required to both a V gene segment and a J gene segment. A rearrangement was called productive if the CDR3 had no stop codons and remained in frame with V and J, and every other rearrangement was called non-productive. Following IMGT convention, CDR3 was defined as the stretch from the second conserved V-encoded cysteine to the conserved J-encoded phenylalanine. Sequences without an unambiguous match to a single V gene segment were excluded from the earlier analysis of several hundred of the donors. An earlier analysis of about 590 of the donors classified V segments as functional when productive rearrangements were above 56.7% and as segregating when the standard deviation between donors was above 5%. A statistical classification framework was built to diagnose cytomegalovirus status from the catalog of TCR beta chain sequences. In a later analysis, TCR nucleotide sequences were compared against IMGT/GENE-DB human TR gene sequences so that V and J genes could be assigned. The TCRdist pipeline was used in a later analysis to assign CDR3 sequences and most-parsimonious VDJ recombination scenarios. In a later analysis, every TCR beta chain was defined by the combination of its CDR3 amino acid sequence and its V-gene family, and reads without a unique V-gene family were dropped. To address suspected cross-contamination and a sequencing artifact, a later analysis removed 450 to 700 highly shared, low-generation-probability nucleotide sequences. In a later analysis, a clonal expansion index was calculated for each public chain from normalized within-repertoire ranks of inferred template counts. In a later analysis, generation probabilities were computed using a VDJ recombination model fitted to out-of-frame rearrangements, and the results were checked against IGoR. In a later analysis, hypergeometric tests were used to score TCR-TCR, TCR-HLA and TCR-CMV co-occurrence, with a repertoire-size bias correction applied to TCR pairs. False discovery rates were estimated in a later analysis by permuting HLA or CMV assignments 20 times. In a later analysis, co-occurring TCRs were grouped with DBSCAN, and TCRdist sequence similarity was added when clustering was performed within HLA-allele-positive subsets. For co-occurrence clustering, repertoires with fewer than 30,000 or more than 120,000 public chains were excluded, along with several repertoires with anomalous nucleotide sharing. What TCRdb holds here is the immuneACCESS table cut down to in-frame rearrangements. Part of the clones is not present; checked against another copy, under half of the missing clones reflect an unresolved V gene, and the others are unexplained. That table furnishes V, J and clone size, whereas the DNA furnished D and trimming. The sample table holds 130,000 or so clones, of which around nine tenths were seen once. 4% to 6.5% of the sample is held by the ten biggest clonotypes.

In the case of this clone: Its specific antigen is unknown. Base qualities are not at hand, and no much larger clone is one base apart.

In total, 630 or so healthy bone marrow donors made up the cohort. Cohort members were all nominally healthy when sampled, although unrecorded immune exposures were likely present. The donor tested CMV seronegative, placing the donor among the 350 to 400 seronegative members of the cohort. A peripheral blood sample was collected from each donor, and TCR beta sequencing was performed on peripheral blood mononuclear cells. Genomic DNA extraction from the blood cell samples was performed with the Qiagen DNeasy Blood Extraction Kit. Broad study findings and their caveats: A later genetic analysis reported fewer N-insertions in productive TCRs among donors in an Asian-associated ancestry cluster than the approximately 670-donor mean. According to a later analysis, parvovirus B19, influenza, CMV and Epstein-Barr virus appeared linked to several top co-occurrence clusters. HLA typing was unavailable for some donors at each locus, so association tests used only the typed subset. A later genetic analysis associated a missense DCLRE1C variant with V-gene and J-gene trimming of TCR beta chains, and an independent cohort replicated the association. A further reported finding was that TCR beta sequences accurately predicted the HLA-A and HLA-B alleles for most subjects in the first cohort. Some IMGT-functional V segments, including TRBV6-2 and TRBV6-3, could not be told apart with the 87-base-pair reads, so those segments were excluded. A group of highly shared sequence variants was considered likely to be a technical artifact of the sequencing pipeline. In vitro tests confirmed that a few of the cytomegalovirus-associated TCR beta chains recognize cytomegalovirus antigens. Broadly in line with IMGT annotations, most TCR beta V segments showed up in productive rearrangements about 87% or about 30% of the time in an earlier analysis of 450 to 600 of the donors. Cytomegalovirus status was reported to be diagnosed by the classifier with high specificity and sensitivity in both the original and validation cohorts. At a false discovery rate of 0.05, a later analysis linked around 17,000 TCR beta sequences to specific HLA alleles. The authors suggested that the approach could potentially be extended to other disease states and immunological phenotypes. Roughly 15 rarely observed V segments, including chromosome 9 orphons, were excluded from the earlier analysis of some 590 of the donors because counts were too low. Most TCR sequences were seen in very few donors, while some public TCRs were found in many individuals. A later analysis found that most CMV-associated TCR beta chains appeared HLA-restricted, with HLA associations seemingly driven largely by CMV exposure. When HLA alleles, especially DR and DQ, strongly co-occurred, attributing TCR associations to individual alleles was difficult. In a later analysis, TCR association rates were found to vary across HLA loci, with the most associated TCRs seen for DRB1 alleles and the fewest for HLA-C alleles. Presence/absence analyses assumed roughly uniform sequencing depth across donors, an assumption that may not hold. Compared with equally common non-associated chains, HLA-associated TCR beta chains in a later analysis were more clonally expanded and had lower generation probabilities. Correlated functional status among segregating V segments might reflect linkage disequilibrium, but an unknown experimental factor could not be ruled out. Immune exposure information for the cohort was limited to CMV serostatus. This cohort had only TCR beta chains sequenced, and the lack of alpha or paired-chain data limited which features could be detected. A total of about 150 TCR beta chains were listed by the study as associated with cytomegalovirus.

The receptor's source is a woman in her thirties in good health and CMV-seronegative. The sample comprised PBMCs. The V and J segments used are TRBV4-2 and TRBJ2-7; the D gene is possibly TRBD2, with 6 bases matching. CDR3 protein: CASSQVSPTSPYEQYF. Here is the DNA: TGTGCCAGCAGCCAAGTCTCCCCGACTAGTCCGTACGAGCAGTACTTC.